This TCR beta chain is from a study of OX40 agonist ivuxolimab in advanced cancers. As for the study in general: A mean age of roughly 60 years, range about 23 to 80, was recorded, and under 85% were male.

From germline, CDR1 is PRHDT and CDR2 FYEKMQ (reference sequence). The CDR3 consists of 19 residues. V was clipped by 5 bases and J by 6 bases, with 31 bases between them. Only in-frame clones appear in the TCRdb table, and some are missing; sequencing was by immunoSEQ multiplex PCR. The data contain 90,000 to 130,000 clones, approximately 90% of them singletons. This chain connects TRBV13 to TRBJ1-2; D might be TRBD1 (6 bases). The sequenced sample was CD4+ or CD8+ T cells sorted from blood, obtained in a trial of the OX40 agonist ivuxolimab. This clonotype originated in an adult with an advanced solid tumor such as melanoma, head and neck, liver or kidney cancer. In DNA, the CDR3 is TGTGCCAGCAGCGCCTTAGGACGGGGAAGGGCAGGGGCGGGGGATGGCTACACCTTC. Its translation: CASSALGRGRAGAGDGYTF.